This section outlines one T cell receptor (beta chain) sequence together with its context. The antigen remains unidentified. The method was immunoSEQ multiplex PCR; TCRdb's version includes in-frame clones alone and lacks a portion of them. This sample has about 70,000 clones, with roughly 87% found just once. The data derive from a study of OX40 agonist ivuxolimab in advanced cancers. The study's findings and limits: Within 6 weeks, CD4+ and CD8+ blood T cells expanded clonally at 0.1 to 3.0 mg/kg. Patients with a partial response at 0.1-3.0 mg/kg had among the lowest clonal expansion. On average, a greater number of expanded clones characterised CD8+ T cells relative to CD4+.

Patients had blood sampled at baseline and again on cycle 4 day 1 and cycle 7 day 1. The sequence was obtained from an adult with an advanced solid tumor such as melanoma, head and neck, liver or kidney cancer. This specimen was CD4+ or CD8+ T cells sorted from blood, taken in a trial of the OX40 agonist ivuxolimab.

The CDR3 DNA follows: TGTGCCAGCAGTTACGGAGATCGGGGCTCCTATAATTCACCCCTCCACTTT. Protein: CASSYGDRGSYNSPLHF. This chain joins TRBV7-2 and TRBJ1-6, with unresolved D. Germline-derived CDR1 and CDR2 are SGHTA and FQGNSA. The CDR3 extends over 17 amino acids. V was trimmed by 6 bases and J by 0 bases, leaving 15 bases between them.